In this sample, the clone carrying this T cell receptor (beta chain) turned up a few times. This record comes from a study of cytomegalovirus exposure and HLA in healthy donors. Despite likely unrecorded immune exposures, the donors were nominally healthy at the time of sampling. Both 60 Vbeta primers and 13 Jbeta primers went into the PCR. Measured with immunoSEQ multiplex PCR; TCRdb has only the in-frame clones, and not every one. Among about 150,000 clones listed, around 75% were seen once. The V gene end was trimmed by 10 bases and the J gene end by 7 bases; junction bases not matched to a gene: 15. This CDR3 spans 15 amino acids. Per the germline V gene, CDR1 is MDHEN and CDR2 is SYDVKM.

The chain combines TRBV28 with TRBJ1-4; the match to TRBD1 covers 7 bases. The sequence came from a woman between 18 and 29 years old in good health and CMV-seronegative. The sequencing input was PBMCs. The chain's CDR3 is CATHTRGRRGEKLFF. The CDR3 DNA follows: TGTGCCACCCATACAAGGGGGCGTAGGGGTGAAAAACTGTTTTTT.